These 25 T cell receptor beta chains came from one sample sequenced in a study of blood T cell repertoires in COVID-19. Assay used: immunoSEQ multiplex PCR; TCRdb lists only in-frame clones, some missing. The sample holds about 230,000 clones, over 70% seen once. Input material: peripheral blood. The origin of the receptors is a woman of 80 years or more with acute or convalescent COVID-19.

V and J are TRBV27 and TRBJ2-1; 7 bases match TRBD2. CDR3 length: 14 amino acids. Germline assignment: CDR1 MNHEY and CDR2 SMNVEV (reference sequence). J gave up 14 bases and V 3 bases, and 13 bases lay outside the gene matches. The CDR3 loop reads CASSFEGGPRREFF. The CDR3 bases are TGTGCCAGCAGTTTCGAGGGAGGGCCTCGTCGGGAGTTCTTC.

The rearrangement uses TRBV6-7 and TRBJ2-5; 8 bases are shared with TRBD1. TRBV6-7 is treated as an ORF (open reading frame) with a function not yet certain. V shed 5 bases, J shed 5 bases, and the junction held 13 bases outside the gene matches. The CDR3 runs 16 residues. CDR3 DNA: TGTGCCAGCAGTCACATAGACAGGGGCAAGGGGGAGACCCAGTACTTC. It codes for CASSHIDRGKGETQYF.

This sequence joins TRBV5-1 and TRBJ2-1; the D gene is possibly TRBD2 (6 bases). V lost 3 bases and J 8 bases, leaving 18 bases between the germline ends. The CDR3 is 15 residues long. The germline V gene has CDR1 SGHRS and CDR2 YFSETQ. CDR3 sequence: CASSSRGAPSDEQFF. In DNA, the CDR3 is TGCGCCAGCAGCTCCCGCGGGGCCCCCAGCGATGAGCAGTTCTTC.

The gene calls are TRBV3-1 (or the pseudogene TRBV3-2) and TRBJ1-2; TRBD1 matches at 8 bases. The germline CDR1 and CDR2 sequences are LGHDT and YNNKEL (reference sequence). The V and J ends lost 2 bases and 3 bases, in that order; junction bases with no gene match: 8. The CDR3 spans 16 residues. CDR3 in DNA: TGTGCCAGCAGCCAACCCTCGGACAGGGCGGACTATGGCTACACCTTC. Protein sequence: CASSQPSDRADYGYTF.

This chain joins TRBV28 and TRBJ1-4, with unresolved D. This CDR3 has 16 residues. V lost 3 bases and J 0 bases, leaving 11 bases between the germline ends. Germline values: CDR1 MDHEN, CDR2 SYDVKM. The CDR3 is CASSLGGPPTNEKLFF. For the CDR3, the DNA is TGTGCCAGCAGTTTGGGCGGGCCCCCAACTAATGAAAAACTGTTTTTT.

The chain employs TRBV6-2 or TRBV6-3 and TRBJ2-1, with TRBD2 identical over 9 bases. CDR1 MNHEY and CDR2 SVGEGT come from the germline V gene. CDR3 length: 14 amino acids. V dropped 4 bases and J dropped 10; count of bases not matched to a gene: 8. DNA of the CDR3: TGTGCCAGCAGTTCAGGCGGGGGGGCCGGGGAGCAGTTCTTC. As protein: CASSSGGGAGEQFF.

The chain is built from TRBV18 and TRBJ1-5; D is perhaps TRBD1 (6 bases). There are 17 residues in the CDR3. Germline V gene data show CDR1 as KGHSH and CDR2 as LQKENI. V was cut by 5 bases and J by 0 bases, with 17 bases left in between. The CDR3 is CASSKGGGTYSNQPQHF. The DNA of the CDR3 is TGTGCCAGCTCAAAAGGGGGTGGCACCTATAGCAATCAGCCCCAGCATTTT.

This clone was seen a handful of times. The rearrangement links TRBV7-3 to TRBJ2-1; D unresolved. The V end lost 5 bases, the J end lost 9 bases, and 14 bases lay between the germline ends. The CDR3 is 13 amino acids. Germline values: CDR1 SGHTA, CDR2 FQGTGA. The CDR3 is CASSRRQGSEQFF. For the CDR3, the DNA is TGTGCCAGCAGCCGTCGACAAGGCAGTGAGCAGTTCTTC.

The chain links TRBV9 to TRBJ2-3; tentatively, D is TRBD2 (6 bases). CDR1 is SGDLS, CDR2 YYNGEE, per germline. The CDR3 extends over 15 amino acids. V was trimmed by 3 bases and J by 0 bases, leaving 11 bases between them. The CDR3 spells CASSGPSASTDTQYF. CDR3 nucleotide sequence: TGTGCCAGCAGCGGACCTAGCGCTAGCACAGATACGCAGTATTTT. The full variable domain, in which reference TRBV9 and TRBJ2-3 provide the parts outside the CDR3, is DSGVTQTPKHLITATGQRVTLRCSPRSGDLSVYWYQQSLDQGLQFLIQYYNGEERAKGNILERFSAQQFPDLHSELNLSSLELGDSALYFCASSGPSASTDTQYFGPGTRLTVL.

The chain links TRBV4-1 to TRBJ2-7; 8 bases are a match to TRBD1. Germline V gene lookup returns CDR1 MGHRA and CDR2 YSYEKL. Trimming cost V 0 bases and J 1 base; bases outside gene matches: 17. The CDR3 is made up of 20 amino acids. The CDR3 nucleotides are TGCGCCAGCAGCCAAGAAGGGAGGACAGGGAGGCGGGGAGTTTCCTACGAGCAGTACTTC. It yields the protein CASSQEGRTGRRGVSYEQYF.

The CDR3 here is CASSIPGWPNSPLHF. The CDR3, as DNA: TGTGCCAGTAGTATTCCAGGGTGGCCTAATTCACCCCTCCACTTT. The genes are TRBV19 and TRBJ1-6; perhaps TRBD1 as D (5 bases). The CDR3 is made up of 15 amino acids. Germline CDR1 reads LNHDA; CDR2 reads SQIVND (reference sequence). The V gene lost 3 bases and the J gene lost 6 bases, with 12 bases spanning the gap.

The chain employs TRBV7-9 and TRBJ1-1, with D unresolved. Germline V gene sequence: CDR1 SEHNR, CDR2 FQNEAQ (reference sequence). The CDR3 spans 13 residues. V was cut by 5 bases and J by 1 base, with 8 bases left in between. This CDR3 is CASSPTRNTEAFF. For the CDR3, the DNA is TGTGCCAGCAGCCCCACTAGGAACACTGAAGCTTTCTTT.

The V gene is TRBV6-5, the J gene TRBJ1-1, with TRBD1 matching 7 bases. The CDR3 has 16 residues. CDR1 and CDR2 from the germline V gene are MNHEY and SVGAGI. Trimming at V came to 1 base and at J to 0 bases, leaving 5 bases not matched to a gene. CDR3 nucleotides: TGTGCCAGCAGTTACTGGGGACAGCATATGAACACTGAAGCTTTCTTT. The encoded protein is CASSYWGQHMNTEAFF.

The chain is built from TRBV28 and TRBJ2-2; the D is unclear. The CDR3 runs to 14 residues. Germline CDR1 is MDHEN and CDR2 is SYDVKM. V lost 6 bases and J lost 1, with 9 bases in between. CDR3 sequence reads: CASRRRGNTGELFF. The CDR3 DNA follows: TGTGCCAGCAGACGCCGAGGGAACACCGGGGAGCTGTTTTTT. Combining the CDR3 with reference TRBV28 and TRBJ2-2 gives the whole variable domain DVKVTQSSRYLVKRTGEKVFLECVQDMDHENMFWYRQDPGLGLRLIYFSYDVKMKEKGDIPEGYSVSREKKERFSLILESASTNQTSMYLCASRRRGNTGELFFGEGSRLTVL.

Ten or more counts support this clone. The V call is TRBV20-1, the J call TRBJ2-1, with 8 bases identical to TRBD2. The CDR3 is 15 amino acids. Germline assignment: CDR1 DFQATT and CDR2 SNEGSKA (reference sequence). Trimming removed 6 bases from V and 6 bases from J; junction bases left unmatched: 13. DNA of the CDR3: TGCAGTGCCAGTTTAGCGGGGAGGGGGACCAATGAGCAGTTCTTC. Translated, it gives CSASLAGRGTNEQFF.

This clone was found a few times. Here the CDR3 DNA reads TGTGCCAGCAGTGACCTGACAGGGGGCATCGGGGAGCTGTTTTTT. It is translated as CASSDLTGGIGELFF. V gene TRBV6-1 combines with J gene TRBJ2-2, with 10 bases identical to TRBD1. Germline V gene data show CDR1 as MNHNS and CDR2 as SASEGT. V lost 3 bases, J lost 7 bases, and 5 bases stayed unmatched. This CDR3 region has 15 residues.

V and J are TRBV20-1 and TRBJ2-3, with TRBD2 matching over 15 bases. Germline CDR1 and CDR2: DFQATT and SNEGSKA (reference sequence). CDR3 length equals 18 residues. J lost 2 bases, V lost 3 bases, and 9 bases had no gene match. In DNA form, the CDR3 reads TGCAGTGCTAGTCCGGGACTAGCGGGGGGCCTTACCACAGATACGCAGTATTTT. Translated, it gives CSASPGLAGGLTTDTQYF.

This clone was seen only a few times. The gene calls are TRBV6-1 and TRBJ2-7; TRBD2 matches at 14 bases. V lost 3 bases to trimming and J lost 3 bases; unmatched junction nucleotides: 1. Germline V lookup: CDR1 MNHNS, CDR2 SASEGT. This CDR3 is 15 amino acids long. DNA of the CDR3: TGTGCCAGCAGTGATGGGACTAGCGGGGGCTACGAGCAGTACTTC. The encoded protein is CASSDGTSGGYEQYF.

The chain combines TRBV9 with TRBJ2-7, with D uncertain. V was shortened by 2 bases and J by 4 bases, with 13 bases between the two germline ends. CDR3 size: 14 residues. The germline gives CDR1 SGDLS, CDR2 YYNGEE. In DNA form, the CDR3 reads TGTGCCAGCAGCGTTAGCCTTACCGGGTACGAGCAGTACTTC. Translated: CASSVSLTGYEQYF.

This chain's CDR3 is CSVENTPSTEAFF. The CDR3 coding sequence is TGCAGCGTTGAAAATACGCCCAGCACTGAAGCTTTCTTT. The V gene is TRBV29-1, the J gene TRBJ1-1; D is uncertain. Germline lookup yields CDR1 SQVTM and CDR2 ANQGSEA. This CDR3 has 13 amino acids. V dropped 2 bases and J dropped 4 bases, with 11 bases sitting between them.

The chain recombines TRBV18 with TRBJ2-5; 10 bases fit TRBD1. Unmatched junction bases numbered 8, after V lost 3 bases and J lost 1 base. Germline CDR1 is KGHSH and CDR2 is LQKENI. This CDR3 spans 17 amino acids. The CDR3 coding sequence is TGTGCCAGCTCACCGCCGCGACAGGGGGCTTCCCAAGAGACCCAGTACTTC. This translates into CASSPPRQGASQETQYF.

This clone has just one count. The CDR3 sequence is CASSPGQGGGYTF. The CDR3, as DNA: TGTGCCAGCTCACCAGGACAGGGTGGTGGCTACACCTTC. This chain connects TRBV18 to TRBJ1-2; TRBD1 agrees at 8 bases. There are 13 residues in the CDR3. The germline V gene has CDR1 KGHSH and CDR2 LQKENI. After removal of 2 bases from V and 7 bases from J, the junction contained 3 bases not matched to a gene.

J is TRBJ2-1 and V is TRBV2, with 11 positions matching TRBD2. The CDR3 runs 15 residues. Trimming at V came to 6 bases and at J to 4 bases, leaving 5 bases not matched to a gene. Germline-derived CDR1 and CDR2 are SNHLY and FYNNEI. The CDR3 protein is CASRAGLAAYNEQFF. CDR3 DNA sequence: TGTGCCAGCAGAGCGGGACTAGCGGCTTACAATGAGCAGTTCTTC.

The rearrangement links TRBV11-2 to TRBJ2-5, with a weak D call TRBD1 (6 bases). The germline CDR1 and CDR2 sequences are SGHAT and FQNNGV. V was shortened by 6 bases and J by 1 base, with 18 bases between the two germline ends. The CDR3 is 16 residues long. The CDR3 DNA is TGTGCCAGCAGACAGGGTGGGGTTCGGTTCCAAGAGACCCAGTACTTC. Translation: CASRQGGVRFQETQYF.

This clone was recorded a few times. The chain combines TRBV19 with TRBJ2-7; a weak D match, TRBD2 (6 bases). CDR1 is LNHDA, CDR2 SQIVND, per germline (reference sequence). The CDR3 is 14 amino acids. V was cut by 9 bases and J by 3 bases, with 18 bases left in between. CDR3 in DNA: TGTGCCAGCGCAAGAGGGGAGGATGGCTACGAGCAGTACTTC. Amino acid sequence: CASARGEDGYEQYF.